The present TCR beta chain was sequenced within a study of CD8 T cells in Susac syndrome. V was pared by 2 bases and J by 5 bases, with 5 bases of the junction left unmatched. This CDR3 comprises 16 residues. Germline loops: CDR1 MDHEN, CDR2 SYDVKM. Random hexamers served to reverse transcribe roughly 0.5 to 1 ug RNA. The authors amplified TCR beta CDR3 across 54 Vbeta and 13 Jbeta using immunoSEQ multiplex PCR. TCRdb fed the immunoSEQ multiplex PCR reads into MiXCR, producing one record per CDR3 protein. This table has 150,000 to 200,000 distinct CDR3 sequences, 92% appearing once. The study sequenced TCR beta in blood CD8+ and CD4+ T cells. Controls matched for sex and age were healthy donors. TEMRA cells were FACS-enriched and CD8+ and CD4+ T cells negatively isolated.

The chain uses TRBV28 and TRBJ1-4, with 10 positions matching TRBD1. The material sequenced was CD4+ T cells from PBMCs. The TCR was taken from a human donor in good health. The CDR3 DNA sequence: TGTGCCAGCAGTTTAAGCCGGGGACAGGGGAATGAAAAACTGTTTTTT. This translates into CASSLSRGQGNEKLFF. Together with reference TRBV28 and TRBJ1-4, the CDR3 gives the full variable domain: DVKVTQSSRYLVKRTGEKVFLECVQDMDHENMFWYRQDPGLGLRLIYFSYDVKMKEKGDIPEGYSVSREKKERFSLILESASTNQTSMYLCASSLSRGQGNEKLFFGSGTQLSVL.